The subject of this entry is one T cell receptor (beta chain). The antigen remains undetermined. This entry belongs to a study of Ad26.COV2.S vaccination and SARS-CoV-2 variants. Study findings and constraints: Vaccine recipients and placebo recipients showed similar non-spike TCR breadth. The analyses of TCR breadth and depth may have understated the size of total T cell responses.

Method: immunoSEQ multiplex PCR; TCRdb's copy keeps in-frame clones and lacks some. Here the sample spans about 350,000 clones, 90% to 95% being singletons. The sample was peripheral blood, taken after recovery from COVID-19. This TCR was recovered from a human donor who had recovered from COVID-19.

The CDR3 bases are TGTGCCAGCAGCTCCCCCTATTCCGGGACAGCCGCAGATACGCAGTATTTT. Its translation: CASSSPYSGTAADTQYF. J is TRBJ2-3 and V is TRBV9, with TRBD1 matching 7 bases. Trimming at V came to 4 bases and at J to 4 bases, leaving 15 bases not matched to a gene. Germline V gene lookup returns CDR1 SGDLS and CDR2 YYNGEE. The CDR3 spans 17 residues.